This TCR beta chain was recorded in a study of blood T cell repertoires in COVID-19. In the study overall: Researchers got acute and convalescent COVID-19 samples from the United States, Italy and Spain. In each case, the material was cDNA or gDNA derived from T cells, B-cell-depleted T cells, or PBMCs.

After removal of 6 bases from V and 10 bases from J, the junction contained 11 bases not matched to a gene. CDR1 and CDR2 (germline): SNHLY, FYNNEI. This CDR3 contains 14 residues. This table comes from immunoSEQ multiplex PCR, and its TCRdb copy is limited to in-frame clones, with some not included. Altogether about 300,000 clones are present, 90% being singletons, with the ten largest covering approximately 4%. The V call is TRBV2, the J call TRBJ2-1; 8 nucleotides align to TRBD1. This clonotype was obtained from a woman aged 18-29 years with acute COVID-19. Sequencing was done on a sample of PBMCs or T cells enriched from blood (not recorded which). The CDR3 protein is CASSNRNTGGEQFF. In DNA, the CDR3 is TGTGCCAGCAGCAATCGAAATACAGGGGGGGAGCAGTTCTTC.